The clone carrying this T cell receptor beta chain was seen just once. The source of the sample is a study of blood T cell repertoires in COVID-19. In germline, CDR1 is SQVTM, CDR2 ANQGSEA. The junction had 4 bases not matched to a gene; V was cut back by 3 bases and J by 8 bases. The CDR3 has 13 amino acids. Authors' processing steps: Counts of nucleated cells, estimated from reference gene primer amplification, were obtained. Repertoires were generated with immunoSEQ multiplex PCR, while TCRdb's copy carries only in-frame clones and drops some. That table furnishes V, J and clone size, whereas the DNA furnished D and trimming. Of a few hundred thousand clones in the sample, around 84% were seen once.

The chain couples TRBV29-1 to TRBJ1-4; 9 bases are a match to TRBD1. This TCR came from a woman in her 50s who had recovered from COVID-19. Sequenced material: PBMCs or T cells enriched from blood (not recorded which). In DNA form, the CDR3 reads TGCAGCGTTGACGACAGGGGGTCCGAAAAACTGTTTTTT. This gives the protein CSVDDRGSEKLFF.